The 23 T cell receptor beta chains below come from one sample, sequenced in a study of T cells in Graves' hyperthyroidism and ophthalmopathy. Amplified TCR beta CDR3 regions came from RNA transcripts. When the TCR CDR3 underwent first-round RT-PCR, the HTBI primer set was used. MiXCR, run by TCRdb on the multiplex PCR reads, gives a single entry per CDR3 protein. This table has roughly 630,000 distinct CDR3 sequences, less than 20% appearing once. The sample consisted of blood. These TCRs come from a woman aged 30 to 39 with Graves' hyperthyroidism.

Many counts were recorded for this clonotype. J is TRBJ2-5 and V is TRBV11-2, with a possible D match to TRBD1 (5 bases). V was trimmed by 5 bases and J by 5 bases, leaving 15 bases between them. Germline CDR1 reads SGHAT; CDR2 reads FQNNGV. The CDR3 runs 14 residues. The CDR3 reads CASSLRPKGETQYF. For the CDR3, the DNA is TGTGCCAGCAGCCTTAGACCGAAGGGGGAGACCCAGTACTTC.

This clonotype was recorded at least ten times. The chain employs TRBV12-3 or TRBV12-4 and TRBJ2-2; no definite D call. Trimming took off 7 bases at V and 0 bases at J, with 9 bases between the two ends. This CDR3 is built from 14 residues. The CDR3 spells CASTYAPNTGELFF. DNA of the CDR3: TGTGCCAGCACCTATGCACCGAACACCGGGGAGCTGTTTTTT.

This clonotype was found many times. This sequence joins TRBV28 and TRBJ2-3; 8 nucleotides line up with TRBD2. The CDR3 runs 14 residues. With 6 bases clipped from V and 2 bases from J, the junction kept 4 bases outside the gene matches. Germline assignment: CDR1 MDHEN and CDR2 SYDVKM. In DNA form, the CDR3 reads TGTGCCAGCAGAGGGACTAGGATCACAGATACGCAGTATTTT. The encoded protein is CASRGTRITDTQYF.

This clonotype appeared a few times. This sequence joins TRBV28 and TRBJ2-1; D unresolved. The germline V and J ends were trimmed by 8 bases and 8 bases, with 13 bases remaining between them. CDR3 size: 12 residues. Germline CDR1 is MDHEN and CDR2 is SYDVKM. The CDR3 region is CASHRFQDEQFF. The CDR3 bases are TGTGCCAGCCACAGATTCCAGGATGAGCAGTTCTTC.

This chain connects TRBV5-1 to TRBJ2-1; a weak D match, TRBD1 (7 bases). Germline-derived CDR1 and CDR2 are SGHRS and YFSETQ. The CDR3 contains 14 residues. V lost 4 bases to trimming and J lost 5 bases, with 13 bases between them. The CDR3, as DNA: TGCGCCAGCAGCCCAGGGGGGACTGACAATGAGCAGTTCTTC. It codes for CASSPGGTDNEQFF.

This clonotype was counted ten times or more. CDR3: CASSLNRQAEQYF. In DNA form, the CDR3 reads TGTGCCAGCAGCCTAAACCGACAGGCTGAGCAGTACTTC. This chain connects TRBV7-9 to TRBJ2-7; TRBD1 might be the D (6 bases). CDR3 size: 13 residues. V dropped 5 bases and J dropped 7 bases, with 15 bases sitting between them. From germline, CDR1 is SEHNR and CDR2 FQNEAQ (reference sequence).

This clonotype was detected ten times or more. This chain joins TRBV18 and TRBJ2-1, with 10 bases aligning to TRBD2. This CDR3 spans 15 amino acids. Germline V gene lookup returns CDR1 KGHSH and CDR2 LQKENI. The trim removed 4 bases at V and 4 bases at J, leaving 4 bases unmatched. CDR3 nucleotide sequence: TGTGCCAGCTCACTAGCGGGAGGCTATTACAATGAGCAGTTCTTC. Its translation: CASSLAGGYYNEQFF. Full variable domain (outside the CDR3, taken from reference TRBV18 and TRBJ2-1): NAGVMQNPRHLVRRRGQEARLRCSPMKGHSHVYWYRQLPEEGLKFMVYLQKENIIDESGMPKERFSAEFPKEGPSILRIQQVVRGDSAAYFCASSLAGGYYNEQFFGPGTRLTVL.

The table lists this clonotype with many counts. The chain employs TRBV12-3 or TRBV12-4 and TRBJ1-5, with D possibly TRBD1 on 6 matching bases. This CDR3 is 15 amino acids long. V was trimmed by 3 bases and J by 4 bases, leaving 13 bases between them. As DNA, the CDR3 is TGTGCCAGCAGTTTGTCAGGACAGCAGAATCAGCCCCAGCATTTT. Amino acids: CASSLSGQQNQPQHF.

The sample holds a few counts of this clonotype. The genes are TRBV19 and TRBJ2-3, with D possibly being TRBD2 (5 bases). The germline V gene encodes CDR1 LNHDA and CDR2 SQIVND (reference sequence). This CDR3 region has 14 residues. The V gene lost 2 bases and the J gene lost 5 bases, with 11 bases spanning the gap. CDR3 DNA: TGTGCCAGTAGTATAACCCTAGCCGGAGATACGCAGTATTTT. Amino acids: CASSITLAGDTQYF.

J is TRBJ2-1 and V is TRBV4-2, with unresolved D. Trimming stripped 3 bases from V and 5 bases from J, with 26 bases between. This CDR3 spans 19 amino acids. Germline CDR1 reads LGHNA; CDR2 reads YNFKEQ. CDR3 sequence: CASSHTGPRVLIKDNEQFF. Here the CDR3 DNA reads TGTGCCAGCAGCCACACCGGGCCTAGGGTTCTTATTAAGGACAATGAGCAGTTCTTC.

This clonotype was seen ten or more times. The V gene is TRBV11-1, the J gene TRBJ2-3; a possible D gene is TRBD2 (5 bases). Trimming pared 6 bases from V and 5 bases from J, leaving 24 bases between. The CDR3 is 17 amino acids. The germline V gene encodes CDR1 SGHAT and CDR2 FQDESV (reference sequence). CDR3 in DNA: TGTGCCAGCAGGATCACAAGGACCAACGTCGCGGGAGATACGCAGTATTTT. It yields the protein CASRITRTNVAGDTQYF. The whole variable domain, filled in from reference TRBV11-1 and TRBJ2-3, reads EAEVAQSPRYKITEKSQAVAFWCDPISGHATLYWYRQILGQGPELLVQFQDESVVDDSQLPKDRFSAERLKGVDSTLKIQPAELGDSAMYLCASRITRTNVAGDTQYFGPGTRLTVL.

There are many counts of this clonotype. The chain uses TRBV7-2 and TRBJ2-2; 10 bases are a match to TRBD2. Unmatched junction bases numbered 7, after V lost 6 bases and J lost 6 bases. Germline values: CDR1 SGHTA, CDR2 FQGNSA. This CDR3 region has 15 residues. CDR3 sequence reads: CASRSSGRRAGELFF. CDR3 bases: TGTGCCAGCAGGAGTAGCGGGAGGAGGGCCGGGGAGCTGTTTTTT.

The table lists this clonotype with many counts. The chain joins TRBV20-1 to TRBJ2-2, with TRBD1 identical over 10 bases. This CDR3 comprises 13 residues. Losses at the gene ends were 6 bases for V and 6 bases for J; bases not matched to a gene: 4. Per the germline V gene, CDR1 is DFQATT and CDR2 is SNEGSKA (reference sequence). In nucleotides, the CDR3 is TGCAGTGCCCTCGGACAGGGGGCCGGGGAGCTGTTTTTT. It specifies CSALGQGAGELFF.

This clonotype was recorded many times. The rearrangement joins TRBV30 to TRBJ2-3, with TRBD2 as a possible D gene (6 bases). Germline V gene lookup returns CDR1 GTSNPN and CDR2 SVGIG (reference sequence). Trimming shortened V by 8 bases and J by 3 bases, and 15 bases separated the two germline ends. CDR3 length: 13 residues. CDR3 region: CAVPGAITDTQYF. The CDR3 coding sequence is TGTGCCGTCCCGGGAGCCATTACAGATACGCAGTATTTT.

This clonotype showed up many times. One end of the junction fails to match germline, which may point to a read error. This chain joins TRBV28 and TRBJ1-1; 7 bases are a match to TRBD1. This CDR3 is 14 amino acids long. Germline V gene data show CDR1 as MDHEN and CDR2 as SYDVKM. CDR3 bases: TGCGCCAGCAGCTCCCGGACAGGGAACACTGAAGCTTTCTTT. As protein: CASSSRTGNTEAFF.

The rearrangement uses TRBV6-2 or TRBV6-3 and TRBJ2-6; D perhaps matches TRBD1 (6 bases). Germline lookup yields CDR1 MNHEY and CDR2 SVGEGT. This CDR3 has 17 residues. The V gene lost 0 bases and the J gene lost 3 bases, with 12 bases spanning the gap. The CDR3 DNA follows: TGTGCCAGCAGTTACTCGGGGGCGTGGGATGGGGCCAACGTCCTGACTTTC. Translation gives CASSYSGAWDGANVLTF.

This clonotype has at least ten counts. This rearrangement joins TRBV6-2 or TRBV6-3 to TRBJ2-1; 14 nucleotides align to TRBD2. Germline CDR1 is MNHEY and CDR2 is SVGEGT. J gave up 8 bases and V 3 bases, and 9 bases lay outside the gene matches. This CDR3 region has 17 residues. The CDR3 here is CASSYYPPGLAGDEQFF. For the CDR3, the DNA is TGTGCCAGCAGTTATTACCCGCCGGGACTAGCGGGAGATGAGCAGTTCTTC.

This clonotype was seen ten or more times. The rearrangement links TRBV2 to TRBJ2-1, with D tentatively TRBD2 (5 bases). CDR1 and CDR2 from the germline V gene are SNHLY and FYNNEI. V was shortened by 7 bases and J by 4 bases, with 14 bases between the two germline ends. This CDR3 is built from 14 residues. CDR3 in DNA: TGTGCCAGCACCGAGGGAGCCACATACAATGAGCAGTTCTTC. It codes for CASTEGATYNEQFF.

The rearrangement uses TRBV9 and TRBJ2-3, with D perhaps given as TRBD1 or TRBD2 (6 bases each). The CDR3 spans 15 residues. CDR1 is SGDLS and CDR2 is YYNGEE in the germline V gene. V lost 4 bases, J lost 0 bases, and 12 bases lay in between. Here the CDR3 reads CASSTPGASTDTQYF. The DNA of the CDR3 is TGTGCCAGCAGCACCCCGGGGGCTAGCACAGATACGCAGTATTTT.

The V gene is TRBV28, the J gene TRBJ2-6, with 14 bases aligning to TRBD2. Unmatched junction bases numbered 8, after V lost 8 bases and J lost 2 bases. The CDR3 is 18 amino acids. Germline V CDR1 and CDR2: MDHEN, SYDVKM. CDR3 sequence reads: CASSPRLAGGAGANVLTF. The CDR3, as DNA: TGTGCCAGCTCACCACGACTAGCGGGAGGGGCTGGGGCCAACGTCCTGACTTTC.

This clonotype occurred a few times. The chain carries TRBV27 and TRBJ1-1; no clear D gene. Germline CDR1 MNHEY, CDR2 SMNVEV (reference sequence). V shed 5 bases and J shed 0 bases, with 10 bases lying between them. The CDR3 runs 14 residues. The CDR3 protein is CASSIGRVNTEAFF. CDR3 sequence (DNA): TGTGCCAGCAGTATTGGACGAGTGAACACTGAAGCTTTCTTT.

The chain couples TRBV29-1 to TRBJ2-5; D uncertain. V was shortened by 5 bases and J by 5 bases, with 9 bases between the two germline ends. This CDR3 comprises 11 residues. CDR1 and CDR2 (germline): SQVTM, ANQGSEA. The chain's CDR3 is CSVTFGETQYF. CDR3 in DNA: TGCAGCGTTACGTTCGGTGAGACCCAGTACTTC.

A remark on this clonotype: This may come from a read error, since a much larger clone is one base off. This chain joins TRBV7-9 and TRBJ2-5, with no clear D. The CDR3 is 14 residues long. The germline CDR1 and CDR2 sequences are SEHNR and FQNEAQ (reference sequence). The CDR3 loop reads CTSSSGNHRETQYF. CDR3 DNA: TGTACCAGCAGCTCCGGAAACCACCGGGAGACCCAGTACTTC.